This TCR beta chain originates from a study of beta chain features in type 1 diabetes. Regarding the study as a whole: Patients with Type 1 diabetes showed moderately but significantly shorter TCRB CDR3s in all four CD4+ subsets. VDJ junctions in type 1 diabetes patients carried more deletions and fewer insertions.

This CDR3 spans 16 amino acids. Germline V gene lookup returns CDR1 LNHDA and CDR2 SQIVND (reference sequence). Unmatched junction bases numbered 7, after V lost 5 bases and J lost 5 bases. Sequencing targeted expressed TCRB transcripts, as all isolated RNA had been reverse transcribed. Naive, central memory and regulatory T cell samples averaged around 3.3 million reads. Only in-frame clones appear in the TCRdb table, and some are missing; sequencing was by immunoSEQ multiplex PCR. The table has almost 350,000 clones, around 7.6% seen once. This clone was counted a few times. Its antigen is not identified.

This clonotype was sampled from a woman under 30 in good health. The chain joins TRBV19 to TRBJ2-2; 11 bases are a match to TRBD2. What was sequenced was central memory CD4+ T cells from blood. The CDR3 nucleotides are TGTGCCAGTAGTTCCAATAGCGGGAGGGGAACCGGGGAGCTGTTTTTT. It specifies CASSSNSGRGTGELFF.